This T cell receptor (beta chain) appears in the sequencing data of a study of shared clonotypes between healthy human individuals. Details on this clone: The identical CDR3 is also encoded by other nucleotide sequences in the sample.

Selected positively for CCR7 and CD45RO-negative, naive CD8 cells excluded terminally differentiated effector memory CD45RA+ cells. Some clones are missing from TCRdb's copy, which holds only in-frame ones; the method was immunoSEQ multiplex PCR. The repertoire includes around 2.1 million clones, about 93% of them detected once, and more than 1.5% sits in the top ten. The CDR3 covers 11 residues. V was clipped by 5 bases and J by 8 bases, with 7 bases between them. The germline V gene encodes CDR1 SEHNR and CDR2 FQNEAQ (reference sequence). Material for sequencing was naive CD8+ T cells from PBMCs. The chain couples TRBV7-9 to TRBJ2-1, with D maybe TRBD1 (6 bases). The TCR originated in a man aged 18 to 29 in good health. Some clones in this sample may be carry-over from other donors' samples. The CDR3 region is CASSPGDEQFF. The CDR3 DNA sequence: TGTGCCAGCAGCCCAGGGGATGAGCAGTTCTTC.